This TCR beta chain was found in a study of regulatory T cells in long-lasting Graves disease. Across the study: Persistent cases took antithyroid drugs over 5 years and stayed TSH receptor antibody positive. General study points: Persistent Graves' patients showed less TCR diversity than newly diagnosed ones. There was favoring of TRBV28, TRBJ1-2 and TRBJ2-5 in persistent disease.

Remarks on this clonotype: What it binds is unknown. One end of the junction is discordant with germline, which a read error may explain.

Relying on iRepertoire HTBI primers and Arm-PCR of CDR3 regions, the team built TCR beta libraries. Authors' processing steps: Across the samples, identification revealed 55 to 75 TRBV and about 15 TRBJ segments. TCRdb used MiXCR to reprocess the multiplex PCR reads, holding one entry per CDR3 protein. The V and J calls shown here were made by TCRdb, not taken from the authors' results. Of approximately 690,000 distinct CDR3 sequences listed, approximately 29% were seen once; the top ten hold under 55%. Sample time point: persistent/refractory GD, antithyroid drugs over 5 years with positive TRAb. PBMCs provided the RNA from which the TCR library was made. The CDR3 is 15 residues long. CDR1 is MDHEN, CDR2 SYDVKM, per germline.

The specimen comprised peripheral blood mononuclear cells (PBMCs), sampled when the disease was refractory, from a patient treated with antithyroid drugs. This sequence originates from a female donor with Graves disease. The chain employs TRBV28 and TRBJ1-6; D remains unclear. CDR3 region: CANSLFLSVNSPLHF. In nucleotides, the CDR3 is TGTGCCAACAGTTTATTCCTGTCAGTTAACTCACCCCTCCACTTT.